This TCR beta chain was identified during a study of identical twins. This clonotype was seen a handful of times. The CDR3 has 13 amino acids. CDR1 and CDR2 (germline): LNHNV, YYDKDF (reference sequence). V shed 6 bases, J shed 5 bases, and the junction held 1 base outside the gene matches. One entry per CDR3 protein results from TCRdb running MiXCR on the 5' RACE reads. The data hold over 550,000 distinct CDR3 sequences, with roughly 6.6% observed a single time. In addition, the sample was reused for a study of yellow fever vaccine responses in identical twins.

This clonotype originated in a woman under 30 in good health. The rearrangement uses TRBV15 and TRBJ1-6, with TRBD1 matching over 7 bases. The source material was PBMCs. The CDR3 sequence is CATRGTDNSPLHF. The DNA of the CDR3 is TGTGCCACCAGGGGGACAGATAATTCACCCCTCCACTTT.